This T cell receptor beta chain appears in the sequencing data of a study of human T cells and chemical hapten exposure. Time point given: healthy volunteer bleed at 6 weeks. Total RNA was extracted from unfractionated whole blood. TCRdb redid the calling of the RACE reads with MiXCR, one entry per CDR3 protein. This sample yields 55,000 to 75,000 distinct CDR3 sequences, of which about 5.7% are seen a single time; around 3.4% belongs to the top ten. This clonotype has a count of ten or more. Germline CDR1 SQVTM, CDR2 ANQGSEA. This CDR3 is 13 amino acids long. V lost 7 bases and J 1 base, leaving 13 bases between the germline ends.

The TCR sequence derives from a female donor in good health. Some clones in this sample may be carry-over from other donors' samples. V gene TRBV29-1 combines with J gene TRBJ1-1; D is uncertain. Sample: whole blood. The CDR3 nucleotides read TGCAGCGCTCAAGACGGGAAGAACACTGAAGCTTTCTTT. Protein: CSAQDGKNTEAFF.